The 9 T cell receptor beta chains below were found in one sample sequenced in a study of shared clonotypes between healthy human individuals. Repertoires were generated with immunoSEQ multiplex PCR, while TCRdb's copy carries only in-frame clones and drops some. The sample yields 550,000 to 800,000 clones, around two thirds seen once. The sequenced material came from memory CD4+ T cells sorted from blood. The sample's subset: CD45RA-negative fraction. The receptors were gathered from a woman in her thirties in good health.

CDR3 nucleotides: TGCGCCAGCAGCTCGGGAATACACACTGCAACTAATGAAAAACTGTTTTTT. The encoded protein is CASSSGIHTATNEKLFF. This chain uses TRBV5-1 with TRBJ1-4; no definite D call. The CDR3 consists of 17 residues. Trimming removed 3 bases from V and 0 bases from J, with 15 bases in between. Germline loops: CDR1 SGHRS, CDR2 YFSETQ.

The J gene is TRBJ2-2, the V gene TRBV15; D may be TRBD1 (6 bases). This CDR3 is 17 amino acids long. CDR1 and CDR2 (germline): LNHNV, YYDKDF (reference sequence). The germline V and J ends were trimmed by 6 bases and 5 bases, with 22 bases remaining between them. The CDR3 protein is CATSPTRRTGLTGELFF. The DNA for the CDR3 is TGTGCCACCAGTCCTACCCGGCGAACAGGGCTAACCGGGGAGCTGTTTTTT.

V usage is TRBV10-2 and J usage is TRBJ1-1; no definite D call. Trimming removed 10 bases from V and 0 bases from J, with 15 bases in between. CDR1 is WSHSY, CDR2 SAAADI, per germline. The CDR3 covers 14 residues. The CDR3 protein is CATTDGIMNTEAFF. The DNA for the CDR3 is TGCGCCACCACGGACGGGATAATGAACACTGAAGCTTTCTTT.

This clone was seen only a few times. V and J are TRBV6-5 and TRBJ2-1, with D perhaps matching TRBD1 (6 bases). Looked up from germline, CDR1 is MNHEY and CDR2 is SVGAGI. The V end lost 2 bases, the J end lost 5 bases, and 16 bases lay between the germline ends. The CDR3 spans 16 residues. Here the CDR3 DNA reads TGTGCCAGCAGTTACACCGCCTGGGGGCGCAACAATGAGCAGTTCTTC. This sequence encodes CASSYTAWGRNNEQFF.

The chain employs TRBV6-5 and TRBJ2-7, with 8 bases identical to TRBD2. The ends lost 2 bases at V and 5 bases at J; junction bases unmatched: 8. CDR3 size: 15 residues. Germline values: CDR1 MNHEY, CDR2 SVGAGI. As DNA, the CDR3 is TGTGCCAGCAGTTACGTCCTAGCGGGTCATCACGAGCAGTACTTC. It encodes CASSYVLAGHHEQYF.

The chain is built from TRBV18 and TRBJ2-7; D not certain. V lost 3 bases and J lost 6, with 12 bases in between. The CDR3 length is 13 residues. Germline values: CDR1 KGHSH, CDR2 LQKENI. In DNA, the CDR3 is TGTGCCAGCTCACCTGAAGGGATGGTCGAGCAGTACTTC. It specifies CASSPEGMVEQYF. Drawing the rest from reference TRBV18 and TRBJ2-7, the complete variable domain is NAGVMQNPRHLVRRRGQEARLRCSPMKGHSHVYWYRQLPEEGLKFMVYLQKENIIDESGMPKERFSAEFPKEGPSILRIQQVVRGDSAAYFCASSPEGMVEQYFGPGTRLTVT.

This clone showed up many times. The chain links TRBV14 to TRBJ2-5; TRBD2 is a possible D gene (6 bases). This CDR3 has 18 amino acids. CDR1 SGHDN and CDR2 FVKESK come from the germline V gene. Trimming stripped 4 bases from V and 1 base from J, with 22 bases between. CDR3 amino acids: CASSPQVVGRGVQETQYF. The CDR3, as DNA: TGTGCCAGCAGCCCGCAAGTAGTGGGTCGCGGGGTCCAAGAGACCCAGTACTTC.

CDR3 bases: TGTGCCAGCAGTTTCCGAGGGGGGCAAGAGACCCAGTACTTC. It specifies CASSFRGGQETQYF. The J gene is TRBJ2-5, the V gene TRBV28; D could derive from TRBD1 or TRBD2 (6 bases each). The CDR3 is 14 residues long. V dropped 3 bases and J dropped 2 bases, with 10 bases sitting between them. CDR1 and CDR2 from the germline V gene are MDHEN and SYDVKM.

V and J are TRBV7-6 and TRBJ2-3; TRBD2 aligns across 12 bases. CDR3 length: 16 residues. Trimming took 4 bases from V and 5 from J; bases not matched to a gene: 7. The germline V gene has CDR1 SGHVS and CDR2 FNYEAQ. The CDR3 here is CASSSTSGSKVDTQYF. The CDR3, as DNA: TGTGCCAGCAGCTCGACTAGCGGGAGTAAGGTAGATACGCAGTATTTT. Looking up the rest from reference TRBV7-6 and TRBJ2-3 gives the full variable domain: GAGVSQSPRYKVTKRGQDVALRCDPISGHVSLYWYRQALGQGPEFLTYFNYEAQQDKSGLPNDRFSAERPEGSISTLTIQRTEQRDSAMYRCASSSTSGSKVDTQYFGPGTRLTVL.